Reported below is one TCR beta chain. Its antigen remains unidentified. The data belong to a study of blood T cells in healthy people across ages. Study-level findings and limits: Comparison with aged donors showed that long-lived donors had more naive CD4+ cells and higher diversity.

The authors ran a second PCR of about 6 to 11 cycles using a sample-barcoded 5' primer and a J-beta primer mix. A template-switch adaptor that had 12 random nucleotides put a tag on each cDNA molecule. Individual samples furnished no less than 2.5 million CDR3-containing paired-end reads apiece. TCRdb itself ran the 5' RACE reads through MiXCR, one entry per CDR3 protein. The sample has hundreds of thousands of distinct CDR3 sequences; roughly 50% are singletons. The V gene lost 6 bases and the J gene lost 0 bases, with 9 bases spanning the gap. The CDR3 runs 14 residues. Germline CDR1 DFQATT, CDR2 SNEGSKA (reference sequence).

V usage is TRBV20-1 and J usage is TRBJ2-6; D ambiguous. Sequencing was done on a sample of blood. This TCR came from a man between 60 and 70 years old in good health. CDR3: CSAPGLSGANVLTF. DNA of the CDR3: TGCAGTGCCCCCGGCCTCTCTGGGGCCAACGTCCTGACTTTC.